This T cell receptor (beta chain) comes out of a study of blood T cell repertoires in COVID-19 (dated by TCRdb to the early 2020s). For the study in its entirety: The collaborator samples originated in the United States, Italy and Spain and spanned the acute and convalescent phases of COVID-19. The material from the prospective study consisted of cDNA or gDNA derived from T cells, B-cell-depleted T cells, or PBMCs. Deeply sampled blood TCRbeta repertoires from subjects exposed to, actively infected with, or recovered from COVID-19 were included in the dataset. The repertoires were made available in a free public database intended to serve as a resource for research on the immune response to SARS-CoV-2. Samples were obtained from the ongoing ImmuneRACE study (first 160 participants) and from 1,254 subjects provided by 6 global collaborators. A de-identified subject ID, COVID-19 status, age in years and sex were almost always included in the sample metadata. Where available, HLA class I and class II types were taken from metadata supplied by the sample provider and were not determined by assay-based typing. Overall study results and their limits: The amount of clinical and demographic metadata varied by source and participant and was provided uncurated.

From the cysteine up to the phenylalanine, the CDR3 has a length of 17 residues. Just the 51-base CDR3 DNA is kept, in frame starting at base 1. From the germline V gene, CDR1 is MNHNS and CDR2 is SASEGT. Unmatched junction bases come to 6, with V trimmed by 1 base and J by 4 bases. The immunoSEQ Assay, a bias-controlled multiplex PCR, was used to amplify TCRbeta CDR3 regions from genomic DNA. The study's own analysis went as follows. Nucleated cell counts per sample were estimated from amplification of reference gene primers within the assay. To quantify the absolute abundance of each unique TCRbeta CDR3 rearrangement, sequence reads were collapsed and filtered. For each sample, productive Simpson clonality was calculated as the square root of Simpson's diversity index across productive rearrangements. The immuneACCESS repertoire file appears here via TCRdb, limited to in-frame rearrangements. These files lack a portion of the clones; in checked studies, under half of the deficit traces to unresolved V genes, and the cause of the others is not known. V and J calls and clone size are given by that table; D and trimming were obtained from the DNA. This sample has some 250,000 clones in its table, and over 75% of those were observed once. The ten largest clones capture less than 2.5% of the sample.

As for this clone: What this receptor recognizes is not known. Per-base quality was not reported, and no clone a single base away is much larger than it.

Enrolling through a virtual design, the prospective study's participants ranged in age from roughly 18 to 89 years and lived across 24 United States geographic areas. In the prospective study, cohorts were assigned on the basis of participant-reported clinical history obtained from a screening survey and a study questionnaire. Recovered participants in ImmuneRACE Cohort 3 were defined as having two consecutive negative NP/OP PCR tests, clearance from a healthcare professional, or resolution of symptoms. In the prospective study, whole blood, serum and a nasopharyngeal or oropharyngeal swab were collected from each participant by mobile phlebotomists. Participants in the prospective study had the option to provide additional blood draws and questionnaires over a roughly two-month period. Before DNA extraction, blood samples from the prospective study were shipped at room temperature or frozen.

This TCR derives from a woman aged 45-65 years who had recovered from COVID-19. The chain was built from TRBV6-1 and TRBJ2-1; 11 central bases correspond to TRBD2. The sequenced material came from PBMCs or T cells enriched from blood (not recorded which). The DNA is as follows: TGTGCCAGCAGTGAAGACCCGGGACTAGCGGCTTACAATGAGCAGTTCTTC. It translates as CASSEDPGLAAYNEQFF.